A selection of T cell receptor beta chains follows, all from one sample in a study of T cell responses to AZD1222 COVID-19 vaccine. Sequencing was performed with immunoSEQ multiplex PCR; in TCRdb, only in-frame clones are kept and a portion is missing. Here the sample spans about 73,000 clones, around 88% being singletons. This material consisted of peripheral blood, taken on day 0 of AZD1222 vaccination. The receptors shown here come from an adult in good health. Each CDR3 is given with its conserved first and last residue. A D gene is named only where the DNA matches it firmly. The size field is filled for only some rows; it gives once, few, many or a size class.

TRBV6-1	.	TRBJ1-1	TRBD1	19	TGTGCCAGCAGTGGGACCGGGACAGGGGTTCTGTTAGTGAGAGGTGAAGCTTTCTTT	CASSGTGTGVLLVRGEAFF
TRBV6-5	.	TRBJ2-7	TRBD1	14	TGTGCCAGCGGTACCGGGACAGTACAGTACGAGCAGTACTTC	CASGTGTVQYEQYF
TRBV5-1	.	TRBJ1-2	.	14	TGCGCCAGCAGCCCTAGGGCCGGGTTACGGGGCTACACCTTC	CASSPRAGLRGYTF
TRBV3-1/TRBV3-2	.	TRBJ2-5	.	19	TGTGCCAGCAGCCAAGATCGCGACTCCCCGGAGTGCGTGGGAGAGACCCAGTACTTC	CASSQDRDSPECVGETQYF
TRBV27	once	TRBJ2-3	TRBD1	17	TGTGCCAGCAGTTTACTCCGGACAGGGGGACTCACAGATACGCAGTATTTT	CASSLLRTGGLTDTQYF
TRBV7-8	.	TRBJ1-6	.	15	TGTGCCAGCAGTTCCAGGACAGCGTATAATTCACCCCTCCACTTT	CASSSRTAYNSPLHF
TRBV6-5	once	TRBJ1-1	TRBD1	15	TGTGCCAGCAGTTTCGGGACAGGCAAGAACACTGAAGCTTTCTTT	CASSFGTGKNTEAFF
TRBV5-4	few	TRBJ2-2	.	16	TGTGCCAGCAGCGCACTTCGAGGGGGGGCAGCCGGGGAGCTGTTTTTT	CASSALRGGAAGELFF
TRBV15	.	TRBJ1-3	.	15	TGTGCCACCAGCATTGACAAGAGCTCTGGAAACACCATATATTTT	CATSIDKSSGNTIYF
TRBV5-1	.	TRBJ2-7	.	13	TGCGCCAGCAGCTTGGACCTGGTGGGTGAGCAGTACTTC	CASSLDLVGEQYF
TRBV24-1	.	TRBJ1-1	TRBD1	12	TGTGCCACAAAGGGGGCTTCGACTGAAGCTTTCTTT	CATKGASTEAFF